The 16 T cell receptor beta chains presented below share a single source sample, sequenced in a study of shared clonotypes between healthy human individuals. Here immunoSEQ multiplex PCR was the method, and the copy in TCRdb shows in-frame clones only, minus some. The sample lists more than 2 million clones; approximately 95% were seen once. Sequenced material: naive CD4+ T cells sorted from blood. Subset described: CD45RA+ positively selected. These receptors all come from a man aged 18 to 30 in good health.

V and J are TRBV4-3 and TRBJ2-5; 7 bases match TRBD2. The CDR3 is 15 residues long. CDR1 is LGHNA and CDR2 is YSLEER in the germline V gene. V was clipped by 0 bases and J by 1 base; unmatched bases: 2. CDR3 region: CASSQDWTSQETQYF. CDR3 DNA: TGCGCCAGCAGCCAAGATTGGACTAGCCAAGAGACCCAGTACTTC.

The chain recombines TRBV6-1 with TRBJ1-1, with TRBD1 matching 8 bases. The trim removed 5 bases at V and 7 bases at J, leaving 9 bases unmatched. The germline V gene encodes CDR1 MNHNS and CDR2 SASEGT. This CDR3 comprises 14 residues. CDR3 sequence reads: CASSLTGGGSEAFF. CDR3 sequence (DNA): TGTGCCAGCAGTCTCACAGGGGGGGGAAGTGAAGCTTTCTTT.

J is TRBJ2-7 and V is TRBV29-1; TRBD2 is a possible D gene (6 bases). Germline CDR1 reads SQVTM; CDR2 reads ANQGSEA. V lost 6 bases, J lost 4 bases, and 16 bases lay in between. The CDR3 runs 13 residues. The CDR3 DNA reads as TGCAGCGTATCCGGGACTGAGTTTTACGAGCAGTACTTC. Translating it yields CSVSGTEFYEQYF.

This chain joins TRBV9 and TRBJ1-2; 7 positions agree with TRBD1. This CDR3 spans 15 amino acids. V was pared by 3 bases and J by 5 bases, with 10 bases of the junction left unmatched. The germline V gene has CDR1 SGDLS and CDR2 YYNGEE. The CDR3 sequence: CASSERQGQEYGYTF. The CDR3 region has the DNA TGTGCCAGCAGCGAACGACAGGGCCAAGAGTATGGCTACACCTTC.

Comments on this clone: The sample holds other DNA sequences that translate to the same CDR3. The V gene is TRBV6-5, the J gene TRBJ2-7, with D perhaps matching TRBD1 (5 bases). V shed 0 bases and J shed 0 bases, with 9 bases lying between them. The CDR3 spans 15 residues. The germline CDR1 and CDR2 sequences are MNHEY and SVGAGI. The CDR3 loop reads CASSYSGQGSYEQYF. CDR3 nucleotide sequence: TGTGCCAGCAGTTACTCGGGCCAGGGCTCCTACGAGCAGTACTTC.

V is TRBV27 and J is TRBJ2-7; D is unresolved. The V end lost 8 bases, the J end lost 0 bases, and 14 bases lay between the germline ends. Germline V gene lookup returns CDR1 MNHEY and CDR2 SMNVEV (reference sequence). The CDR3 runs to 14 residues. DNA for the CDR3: TGTGCCAGCTATAGTCCCGCGAGCTCCTACGAGCAGTACTTC. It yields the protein CASYSPASSYEQYF.

CDR3 residues: CASSESGVVGRDTQYF. CDR3 coding DNA: TGTGCCAGCAGTGAATCTGGGGTGGTTGGTAGAGATACGCAGTATTTT. The chain recombines TRBV2 with TRBJ2-3; D ambiguous. The V end was cut by 2 bases, the J end by 5 bases, with 17 bases between. Germline V gene sequence: CDR1 SNHLY, CDR2 FYNNEI. This CDR3 region has 16 residues.

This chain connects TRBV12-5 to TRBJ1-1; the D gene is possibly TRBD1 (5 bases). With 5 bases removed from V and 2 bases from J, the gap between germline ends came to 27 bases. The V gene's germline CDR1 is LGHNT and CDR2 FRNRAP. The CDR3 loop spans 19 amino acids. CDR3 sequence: CASGPWYANGATFNTEAFF. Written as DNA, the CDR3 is TGTGCTAGTGGTCCTTGGTACGCCAACGGGGCCACCTTTAACACTGAAGCTTTCTTT.

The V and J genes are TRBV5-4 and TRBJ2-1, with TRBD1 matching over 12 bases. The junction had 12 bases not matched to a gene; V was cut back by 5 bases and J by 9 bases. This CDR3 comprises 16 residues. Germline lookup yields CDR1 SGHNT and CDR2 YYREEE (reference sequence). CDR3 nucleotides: TGTGCCAGCAGGTACTACCGGGACAGGGGGCGGGGTGAGCAGTTCTTC. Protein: CASRYYRDRGRGEQFF.

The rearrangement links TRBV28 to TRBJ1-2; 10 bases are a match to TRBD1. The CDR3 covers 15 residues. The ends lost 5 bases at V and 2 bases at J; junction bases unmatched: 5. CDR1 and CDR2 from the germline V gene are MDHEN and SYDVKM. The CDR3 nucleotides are TGTGCCAGCAGTGAACCGGGACAGGGGAACTATGGCTACACCTTC. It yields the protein CASSEPGQGNYGYTF.

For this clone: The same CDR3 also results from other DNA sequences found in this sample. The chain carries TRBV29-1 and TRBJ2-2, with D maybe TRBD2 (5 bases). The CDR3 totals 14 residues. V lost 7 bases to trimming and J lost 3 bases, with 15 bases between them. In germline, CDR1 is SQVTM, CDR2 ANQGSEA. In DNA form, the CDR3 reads TGCAGCGCGAGTGGGAGCGTTTACACCGGGGAGCTGTTTTTT. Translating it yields CSASGSVYTGELFF.

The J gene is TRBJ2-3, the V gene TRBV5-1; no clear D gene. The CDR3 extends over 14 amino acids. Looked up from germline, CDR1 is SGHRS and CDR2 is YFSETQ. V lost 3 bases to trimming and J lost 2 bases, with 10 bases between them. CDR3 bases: TGCGCCAGCAGCTGGAGCGACCCCACAGATACGCAGTATTTT. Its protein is CASSWSDPTDTQYF.

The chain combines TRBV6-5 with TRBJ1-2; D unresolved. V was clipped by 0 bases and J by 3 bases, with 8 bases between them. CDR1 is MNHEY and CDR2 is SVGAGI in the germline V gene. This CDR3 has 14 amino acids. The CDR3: CASSYSMEYYGYTF. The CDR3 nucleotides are TGTGCCAGCAGTTACTCGATGGAGTACTATGGCTACACCTTC.

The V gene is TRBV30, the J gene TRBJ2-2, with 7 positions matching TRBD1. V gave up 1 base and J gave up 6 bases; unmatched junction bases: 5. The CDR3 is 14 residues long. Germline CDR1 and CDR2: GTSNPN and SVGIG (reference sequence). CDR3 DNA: TGTGCCTGGAGTGCGACAGGGTTACCCGGGGAGCTGTTTTTT. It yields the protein CAWSATGLPGELFF. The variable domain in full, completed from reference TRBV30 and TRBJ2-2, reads SQTIHQWPATLVQPVGSPLSLECTVEGTSNPNLYWYRQAAGRGLQLLFYSVGIGQISSEVPQNLSASRPQDRQFILSSKKLLLSDSGFYLCAWSATGLPGELFFGEGSRLTVL.

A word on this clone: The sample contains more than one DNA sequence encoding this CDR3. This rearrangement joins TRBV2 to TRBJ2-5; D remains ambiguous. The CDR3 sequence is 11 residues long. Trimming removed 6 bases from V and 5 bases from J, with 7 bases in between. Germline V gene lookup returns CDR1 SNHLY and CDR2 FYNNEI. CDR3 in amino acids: CASSAGETQYF. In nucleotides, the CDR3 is TGTGCCAGCAGCGCTGGGGAGACCCAGTACTTC.

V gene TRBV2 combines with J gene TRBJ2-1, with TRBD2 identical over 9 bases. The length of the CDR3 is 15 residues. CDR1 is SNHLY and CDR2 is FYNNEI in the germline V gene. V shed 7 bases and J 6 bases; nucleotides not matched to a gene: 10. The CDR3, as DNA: TGTGCCAGCAAGGAAGGCGGGGGGGCATCCAATGAGCAGTTCTTC. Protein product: CASKEGGGASNEQFF.